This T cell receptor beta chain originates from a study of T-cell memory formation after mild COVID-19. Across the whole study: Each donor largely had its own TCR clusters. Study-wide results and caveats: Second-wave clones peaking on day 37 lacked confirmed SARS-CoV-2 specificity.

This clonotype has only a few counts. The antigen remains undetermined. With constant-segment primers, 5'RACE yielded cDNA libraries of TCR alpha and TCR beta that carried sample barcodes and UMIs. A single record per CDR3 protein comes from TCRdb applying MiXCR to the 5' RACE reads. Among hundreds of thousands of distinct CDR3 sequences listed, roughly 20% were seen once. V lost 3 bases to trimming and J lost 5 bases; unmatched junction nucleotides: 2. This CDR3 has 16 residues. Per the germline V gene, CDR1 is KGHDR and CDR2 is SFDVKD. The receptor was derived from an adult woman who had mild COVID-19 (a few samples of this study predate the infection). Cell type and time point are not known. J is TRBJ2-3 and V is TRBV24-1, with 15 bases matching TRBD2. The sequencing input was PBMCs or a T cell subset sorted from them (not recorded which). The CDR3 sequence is CATSDVGLAGGDTQYF. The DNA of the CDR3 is TGTGCCACCAGTGATGTGGGACTAGCGGGAGGAGATACGCAGTATTTT.